The text below deals with one T cell receptor (beta chain). Every donor was a healthy person donating bone marrow. The data stem from a study of cytomegalovirus exposure and HLA in healthy donors. Study summary: A prior analysis found about 110 million unique TCR beta sequences from some 200 million T cells.

The CDR3 is 15 residues long. Germline V lookup: CDR1 SGDLS, CDR2 YYNGEE. V lost 0 bases and J 1 base, leaving 8 bases between the germline ends. PCR amplification relied on 60 Vbeta primers (plus 13 Jbeta primers). Method: immunoSEQ multiplex PCR; TCRdb's copy keeps in-frame clones and lacks some. The sample carries over 150,000 clones, over 70% recorded once. The rearrangement uses TRBV9 and TRBJ1-3; D call uncertain. The material sequenced was PBMCs. The clonotype comes from a woman aged 55-69 years in good health and CMV-seropositive. The CDR3 DNA follows: TGTGCCAGCAGCGTAGATGGGAGGTCTGGAAACACCATATATTTT. Its protein product is CASSVDGRSGNTIYF.